Shown below are 31 T cell receptor beta chains from a single sample sequenced in a study of neoadjuvant anti-PD-1 for oral cavity cancer. The method was immunoSEQ multiplex PCR; TCRdb's version includes in-frame clones alone and lacks a portion of them. The table includes approximately 74,000 clones, about four fifths detected once. The sample in question was PBMCs, obtained before nivolumab (anti-PD-1) treatment. These receptors originate from a person aged 35 to 85 with oral cavity squamous cell carcinoma.

J is TRBJ2-1 and V is TRBV6-1; TRBD2 aligns across 10 bases. Germline assignment: CDR1 MNHNS and CDR2 SASEGT. This CDR3 spans 17 amino acids. Trimming took 0 bases from V and 7 from J; bases not matched to a gene: 9. In DNA, the CDR3 is TGTGCCAGCAGTGAAGCGCTAGGGGCTAGCGGGAGAAATGAGCAGTTCTTC. It specifies CASSEALGASGRNEQFF.

This clone showed up just a few times. This chain joins TRBV10-1 and TRBJ2-3, with 9 bases identical to TRBD1. The CDR3 totals 18 residues. Germline V CDR1 and CDR2: WNHNN, SYGVQD (reference sequence). Trimming removed 2 bases from V and 3 bases from J; junction bases left unmatched: 12. The CDR3 DNA sequence: TGCGCCAGCAGTGAGAGAACTACAGGGGGCAAGGGAACAGATACGCAGTATTTT. This translates into CASSERTTGGKGTDTQYF.

The chain combines TRBV10-3 with TRBJ2-3; possible D gene TRBD2, 6 bases. Germline CDR1 reads ENHRY; CDR2 reads SYGVKD. This CDR3 region has 15 residues. The V end lost 0 bases, the J end lost 3 bases, and 10 bases lay between the germline ends. CDR3 DNA sequence: TGTGCCATCAGTGAGTCGGGCGGGAAAACAGATACGCAGTATTTT. The encoded protein is CAISESGGKTDTQYF.

The chain links TRBV28 to TRBJ1-5; D is undetermined. This CDR3 is 14 amino acids long. Germline V gene data show CDR1 as MDHEN and CDR2 as SYDVKM. V was cut by 4 bases and J by 0 bases, with 7 bases left in between. CDR3 amino acids: CASSWGNSNQPQHF. CDR3 coding DNA: TGTGCCAGCAGTTGGGGTAATAGCAATCAGCCCCAGCATTTT.

The chain employs TRBV10-3 and TRBJ2-2; D is ambiguous. The CDR3 has 14 amino acids. The germline V and J ends were trimmed by 6 bases and 2 bases, with 10 bases remaining between them. In germline, CDR1 is ENHRY, CDR2 SYGVKD. CDR3 amino acids: CAISNSENTGELFF. CDR3 sequence (DNA): TGTGCCATCAGCAATTCCGAAAACACCGGGGAGCTGTTTTTT.

This clone was observed a handful of times. The chain recombines TRBV9 with TRBJ2-3; TRBD1 aligns across 8 bases. Germline CDR1 is SGDLS and CDR2 is YYNGEE. V gave up 3 bases and J gave up 4 bases; unmatched junction bases: 7. The CDR3 loop spans 15 amino acids. The CDR3: CASSGQGSVADTQYF. In DNA, the CDR3 is TGTGCCAGCAGCGGACAGGGGTCCGTCGCAGATACGCAGTATTTT.

The CDR3 nucleotides read TGTGCCAGCAGCTTCAAACAGGGCTCCTCCTACGAGCAGTACTTC. Its translation: CASSFKQGSSYEQYF. The rearrangement joins TRBV5-4 to TRBJ2-7; D is possibly TRBD1 (6 bases). This CDR3 is built from 15 residues. CDR1 is SGHNT and CDR2 is YYREEE in the germline V gene (reference sequence). V was pared by 2 bases and J by 0 bases, with 12 bases between. Full variable domain (outside the CDR3, taken from reference TRBV5-4 and TRBJ2-7): ETGVTQSPTHLIKTRGQQVTLRCSSQSGHNTVSWYQQALGQGPQFIFQYYREEENGRGNFPPRFSGLQFPNYSSELNVNALELDDSALYLCASSFKQGSSYEQYFGPGTRLTVT.

The V and J genes are TRBV5-6 and TRBJ1-1; D is unclear. V shed 0 bases and J shed 1 base, with 7 bases lying between them. CDR3 size: 14 residues. Per germline, CDR1 SGHDT and CDR2 YYEEEE. This CDR3 is CASSLVQQNTEAFF. DNA of the CDR3: TGTGCCAGCAGCTTGGTACAGCAGAACACTGAAGCTTTCTTT.

The J gene is TRBJ2-1, the V gene TRBV7-2, with TRBD2 identical over 7 bases. Germline loops: CDR1 SGHTA, CDR2 FQGNSA. V lost 1 base and J lost 10; bases outside the gene matches: 7. This CDR3 comprises 14 residues. The CDR3 spells CASSLGLAVREQFF. CDR3 nucleotide sequence: TGTGCCAGCAGCTTAGGGCTAGCGGTTCGGGAGCAGTTCTTC.

The V and J genes are TRBV6-5 and TRBJ2-7; possibly TRBD1 for D (5 bases). The V gene lost 5 bases and the J gene lost 6 bases, with 14 bases spanning the gap. Germline CDR1 is MNHEY and CDR2 is SVGAGI. CDR3 size: 13 residues. This CDR3 reads CASSADQGFEQYF. Written as DNA, the CDR3 is TGTGCCAGCAGTGCCGATCAGGGATTCGAGCAGTACTTC.

The chain combines TRBV14 with TRBJ2-1; TRBD1 matches 8 bases. The CDR3 runs 16 residues. Trimming took 4 bases from V and 0 from J; bases not matched to a gene: 5. Germline V gives CDR1 SGHDN, CDR2 FVKESK. CDR3 residues: CASSRTGTGSYNEQFF. The CDR3 DNA is TGTGCCAGCAGCCGCACCGGGACAGGCTCCTACAATGAGCAGTTCTTC.

The chain couples TRBV12-5 to TRBJ1-2; TRBD1 might be the D (6 bases). V shed 7 bases and J shed 8 bases, with 23 bases lying between them. This CDR3 is 15 amino acids long. The germline CDR1 and CDR2 sequences are LGHNT and FRNRAP. The CDR3 DNA reads as TGTGCTAGTGTTCTCTCTTCAGGGGTTGCGGAGGGCTACACCTTC. It codes for CASVLSSGVAEGYTF.

The V and J genes are TRBV28 and TRBJ1-4; perhaps TRBD1 as D (5 bases). From germline, CDR1 is MDHEN and CDR2 SYDVKM. The CDR3 consists of 14 residues. Trimming cost V 6 bases and J 5 bases, with 13 bases left between them. CDR3 amino acids: CASRSAGRNEKLFF. The CDR3 bases are TGTGCCAGCAGATCCGCAGGGAGGAATGAAAAACTGTTTTTT.

This chain links TRBV29-1 with TRBJ2-1; D is perhaps TRBD2 (5 bases). In germline, CDR1 is SQVTM, CDR2 ANQGSEA. The CDR3 has 12 amino acids. V was shortened by 5 bases and J by 8 bases, with 13 bases between the two germline ends. Here the CDR3 DNA reads TGCAGCGTTCTCGGGGTCTGGGATGAGCAGTTCTTC. This gives the protein CSVLGVWDEQFF.

The chain couples TRBV29-1 to TRBJ1-1; 8 bases agree with TRBD1. With V trimmed by 1 base and J by 1 base, 11 bases remained unmatched. The germline CDR1 and CDR2 sequences are SQVTM and ANQGSEA. The CDR3 runs 17 residues. The CDR3 region is CSVEARRAGQGNTEAFF. The CDR3 bases are TGCAGCGTTGAAGCAAGAAGGGCTGGACAGGGGAACACTGAAGCTTTCTTT.

The genes are TRBV30 and TRBJ2-7; possibly TRBD1 for D (10 bases). CDR3 length: 16 amino acids. Trimming pared 3 bases from V and 7 bases from J, leaving 25 bases between. CDR1 is GTSNPN and CDR2 is SVGIG in the germline V gene (reference sequence). The CDR3 here is CAWSPTGGNSGREQYF. The CDR3 bases are TGTGCCTGGAGCCCGACAGGGGGCAATAGCGGGAGAGAGCAGTACTTC.

The CDR3 sequence: CASSSGNYGYTF. Here the CDR3 DNA reads TGTGCCAGCAGCTCAGGGAACTATGGCTACACCTTC. The rearrangement links TRBV7-8 to TRBJ1-2, with D perhaps matching TRBD1 (5 bases). V dropped 4 bases and J dropped 2 bases, with 5 bases sitting between them. CDR3 size: 12 residues. From germline, CDR1 is SGHVS and CDR2 FQNEAQ.

The chain couples TRBV6-1 to TRBJ1-1, with 11 positions matching TRBD1. The CDR3 extends over 15 amino acids. V was pared by 7 bases and J by 0 bases, with 4 bases of the junction left unmatched. Germline CDR1 MNHNS, CDR2 SASEGT. The CDR3 reads CASKWTGGMNTEAFF. In DNA, the CDR3 is TGTGCCAGCAAGTGGACAGGGGGCATGAACACTGAAGCTTTCTTT.

The CDR3 region is CASSLSPRGVTNQPQHF. The CDR3 DNA sequence: TGTGCCAGCAGCTTAAGCCCTCGAGGGGTCACGAATCAGCCCCAGCATTTT. The chain uses TRBV7-9 and TRBJ1-5, with D possibly TRBD1 on 5 matching bases. V lost 2 bases and J lost 4, with 18 bases in between. The CDR3 totals 17 residues. CDR1 SEHNR and CDR2 FQNEAQ come from the germline V gene (reference sequence).

CDR3 region: CASSRAGGVQYF. The CDR3 DNA sequence: TGTGCCAGCAGCCGAGCGGGAGGAGTCCAGTACTTC. The rearrangement uses TRBV6-1 and TRBJ2-7; 9 bases line up with TRBD2. V lost 6 bases to trimming and J lost 10 bases; unmatched junction nucleotides: 7. The CDR3 totals 12 residues. Germline V gene data show CDR1 as MNHNS and CDR2 as SASEGT.

The J gene is TRBJ1-2, the V gene TRBV14, with D perhaps matching TRBD1 (6 bases). V lost 0 bases, J lost 5 bases, and 16 bases lay in between. This CDR3 is 16 amino acids long. The germline CDR1 and CDR2 sequences are SGHDN and FVKESK. CDR3 DNA sequence: TGTGCCAGCAGCCAAGATCTTCAGGGGTGGAGATATGGCTACACCTTC. This translates into CASSQDLQGWRYGYTF.

This chain connects TRBV4-1 to TRBJ1-5, with D hard to call. CDR1 is MGHRA, CDR2 YSYEKL, per germline. The CDR3 consists of 14 residues. V lost 1 base, J lost 7 bases, and 11 bases lay in between. Here the CDR3 reads CASSQVSVGQPQHF. The CDR3 DNA follows: TGCGCCAGCAGCCAAGTGTCGGTAGGGCAGCCCCAGCATTTT.

CDR3 sequence reads: CASSEGRWTEAFF. In nucleotides, the CDR3 is TGCGCCAGCAGTGAAGGTCGGTGGACTGAAGCTTTCTTT. This chain joins TRBV10-1 and TRBJ1-1; D is undetermined. V shed 3 bases and J shed 5 bases, with 10 bases lying between them. This CDR3 spans 13 amino acids. The germline CDR1 and CDR2 sequences are WNHNN and SYGVQD (reference sequence).

The chain combines TRBV10-3 with TRBJ2-5; D gene unclear. The CDR3 is made up of 12 amino acids. V gave up 4 bases and J gave up 2 bases, with 5 bases separating them. CDR1 ENHRY and CDR2 SYGVKD come from the germline V gene. CDR3 residues: CAISGSQETQYF. CDR3 sequence (DNA): TGTGCCATCAGTGGTTCGCAAGAGACCCAGTACTTC.

This sequence joins TRBV11-2 and TRBJ2-1; the D gene is possibly TRBD2 (6 bases). There are 18 residues in the CDR3. The ends were cut back, 2 bases at V and 5 bases at J, with 22 bases in the middle. Germline V CDR1 and CDR2: SGHAT, FQNNGV. CDR3 DNA: TGTGCCAGCAGCTTACGGTATAGCGGAGCCGAGTCCCACAATGAGCAGTTCTTC. Residues: CASSLRYSGAESHNEQFF.

The chain combines TRBV5-1 with TRBJ2-1; 12 bases are a match to TRBD2. The germline V gene encodes CDR1 SGHRS and CDR2 YFSETQ. After removal of 3 bases from V and 7 bases from J, the junction contained 5 bases not matched to a gene. The CDR3 is made up of 15 amino acids. The CDR3 sequence: CASSWTSGMANEQFF. The CDR3 DNA sequence: TGCGCCAGCAGCTGGACTAGCGGGATGGCAAATGAGCAGTTCTTC.

The chain combines TRBV6-6 with TRBJ1-2; no definite D call. There are 13 residues in the CDR3. V lost 3 bases and J lost 8, with 13 bases in between. Germline CDR1 is MNHNY and CDR2 is SVGAGI (reference sequence). CDR3 DNA sequence: TGTGCCAGCAGTTATGATGGGTGGGAGGGCTACACCTTC. This translates into CASSYDGWEGYTF.

The rearrangement links TRBV30 to TRBJ2-3; 9 nucleotides match TRBD2. The CDR3 totals 13 residues. CDR1 and CDR2 (germline): GTSNPN, SVGIG (reference sequence). The trim removed 3 bases at V and 6 bases at J, leaving 4 bases unmatched. As DNA, the CDR3 is TGTGCCTGGAGGGGACTAGCAGGGGATACGCAGTATTTT. Its protein is CAWRGLAGDTQYF.

The chain employs TRBV30 and TRBJ1-3, with unresolved D. The V gene's germline CDR1 is GTSNPN and CDR2 SVGIG (reference sequence). The CDR3 is 13 residues long. V was trimmed by 0 bases and J by 4 bases, leaving 7 bases between them. CDR3 loop: CAWSVTGGNTIYF. DNA for the CDR3: TGTGCCTGGAGTGTTACGGGCGGAAACACCATATATTTT. Full variable domain (remainder filled in from reference TRBV30 and TRBJ1-3): SQTIHQWPATLVQPVGSPLSLECTVEGTSNPNLYWYRQAAGRGLQLLFYSVGIGQISSEVPQNLSASRPQDRQFILSSKKLLLSDSGFYLCAWSVTGGNTIYFGEGSWLTVV.

This clone was detected once. V gene TRBV28 combines with J gene TRBJ2-3; 10 nucleotides line up with TRBD2. The CDR3 has 15 residues. Germline loops: CDR1 MDHEN, CDR2 SYDVKM. Trimming at V came to 2 bases and at J to 3 bases, leaving 2 bases not matched to a gene. For the CDR3, the DNA is TGTGCCAGCAGTTTACTAGCGGGAGTGACAGATACGCAGTATTTT. Its translation: CASSLLAGVTDTQYF.

This sequence joins TRBV6-5 and TRBJ1-5; TRBD1 matches 8 bases. V shed 4 bases, J shed 9 bases, and the junction held 5 bases outside the gene matches. Germline-derived CDR1 and CDR2 are MNHEY and SVGAGI. The CDR3 is made up of 13 amino acids. CDR3 nucleotide sequence: TGTGCCAGCAGTTTGACAGGGGATAGGCCCCAGCATTTT. Protein product: CASSLTGDRPQHF.